These 4 T cell receptor beta chains share one sample of origin, sequenced in a study of prognosis after radiotherapy for stage I lung cancer. The study amplified the TCR beta CDR3 region from genomic DNA. This amplification was carried out by two rounds of multiplex PCR. Initially, in first-round PCR, primers specific to each TRBV and TRBJ gene were used. MiXCR was run by TCRdb on the multiplex PCR reads, yielding one entry per CDR3 protein. Of approximately 10,000 distinct CDR3 sequences detected, around 40% appear once; the ten largest clones hold 53%. Here the sequenced sample was PBMCs, taken before or after stereotactic body radiation therapy (not recorded which). The receptors were gathered from a donor over 45 with non-small cell lung cancer.

This clonotype came up many times. The chain combines TRBV28 with TRBJ2-2; perhaps TRBD1 as D (6 bases). The germline V gene has CDR1 MDHEN and CDR2 SYDVKM. V was clipped by 11 bases and J by 0 bases, with 10 bases between them. There are 13 residues in the CDR3. The CDR3 DNA reads as TGTGCCTGTGGGGACACGAACACCGGGGAGCTGTTTTTT. Encoded protein: CACGDTNTGELFF. Full variable domain (remainder filled in from reference TRBV28 and TRBJ2-2): DVKVTQSSRYLVKRTGEKVFLECVQDMDHENMFWYRQDPGLGLRLIYFSYDVKMKEKGDIPEGYSVSREKKERFSLILESASTNQTSMYLCACGDTNTGELFFGEGSRLTVL.

This clonotype was found many times. The rearrangement uses TRBV7-9 and TRBJ1-1; 7 nucleotides match TRBD1. V lost 4 bases to trimming and J lost 4 bases; unmatched junction nucleotides: 3. CDR1 SEHNR and CDR2 FQNEAQ come from the germline V gene (reference sequence). This CDR3 comprises 13 residues. CDR3 region: CASSYRGGTEAFF. CDR3 in DNA: TGTGCCAGCAGCTACAGGGGCGGCACTGAAGCTTTCTTT.

In regard to this clonotype: A read error is the likely source, as a far larger clone sits one nucleotide away. This rearrangement joins TRBV6-9 to TRBJ2-2, with a tentative D call TRBD2 (5 bases). This CDR3 region has 14 residues. The germline V gene encodes CDR1 MNHGY and CDR2 SVAAGI. DNA of the CDR3: TGTGCCAGCAGTGTATTCGGCCCCCCCGGGGAGATGTTTTTT. Encoded protein: CASSVFGPPGEMFF.

On this clonotype: A read error is likely here: a far larger clone is one base away. The rearrangement uses TRBV7-8 and TRBJ2-7; D might be TRBD1 (6 bases). The CDR3 has 15 residues. Germline-derived CDR1 and CDR2 are SGHVS and FQNEAQ. In DNA form, the CDR3 reads TGTGCCACCAGCAGCGAGGGACATCCTTTAGACGAGCAGTACTTC. Translation gives CATSSEGHPLDEQYF.